This T cell receptor beta chain was documented in a study of human T cells and chemical hapten exposure (dated by TCRdb to the early 2020s). Broadly, across the study: For sensitization, 2% DPC in acetone was applied to an approximately 2 cm by approximately 2 cm area of upper inner arm skin. Patch testing was performed on the upper back with Finn chambers containing 0.01% DPC, and the patch tests were scored after 6 days according to International Contact Dermatitis Research Group standards. Throughout the study period of around 24 weeks, patients also received therapeutic DPC doses to the scalp every week. Blood was sampled from patients pre-sensitization (week 0) and at 2, 6 and about 24 weeks after DPC sensitization. Most of the patients in the cohort were female, and the cohort covered alopecia areata with under or over 50% scalp involvement, alopecia totalis and alopecia universalis. This study followed changes in the peripheral blood TCR repertoire in vivo during primary and secondary sensitization of alopecia patients to the hapten diphenylcyclopropenone (DPC). Twenty-nine alopecia patients gave blood for TCR sequencing at one to four time points (pre-sensitization, 2, 6 and 24 weeks). Libraries were pooled for sequencing, and per-sample TCR yields varied mainly because of small differences in library volumes within the pool. What the authors observed across the whole study: No change with DPC sensitization was found in the number of TCRs above 1 in 1000 frequency, and no evidence of global repertoire structure alterations was found. After repeated subsampling, the strength of the expansion versus patch-test correlation and the threshold at which it became significant changed. A positive correlation was found between the number of PT1 expanded TCRs and patch test score, with significance reached at thresholds 8, 16 and 32 but not 4. Alopecia, a presumed autoimmune disease, was present in all patients, so the immune response of the patients might differ from that of healthy individuals. Significantly more large CDR3 similarity clusters were formed by expanded TCRs than by pre-sensitization or healthy control sets, consistent with antigen-driven responses.

This clonotype was seen a handful of times. The antigen it recognizes is unknown. Base quality data are lacking; no much larger clone is found one base away. The sample's time point, from its label and the paper: pre-sensitization, week 0. Per the publication, the treatment or condition label means: therapeutic diphenylcyclopropenone sensitization with weekly scalp DPC. Blood at each patch-test visit was drawn before the patch test was applied. Patients were considered eligible if aged 18 to 70, diagnosed with alopecia and deemed suitable for DPC therapy, and patients were excluded if pregnant. Total RNA was extracted from unfractionated whole blood that had been collected in Tempus Blood RNA tubes. The method behind the library was RACE. TCRdb lists the instrument as NextSeq 500. During library preparation, unique molecular identifiers were attached to individual cDNA molecules so that TCRs could be counted quantitatively and reproducibly. From each blood RNA sample, both TCR alpha and TCR beta chains were sequenced. The paper's data handling went like this. The median number of TCRs per sample was over 85,000, ranging from 23,224 to 690,600. The Decombinator software suite was used to annotate the V, J and CDR3 of the TCR reads. For the PS versus PT1 abundance plots, all samples were subsampled to the same number of TCRs (28,000). TCRs were defined as expanded if absent before sensitization and observed at least eight times at the 2-week time point. Using fastp trimming at Q25 and MiXCR clonotype assembly, TCRdb reanalyzed the public sequencing data and kept in-frame beta chains. Entries that share a CDR3 protein sequence are merged under the most common genes and DNA. TCRdb, not the original authors, processed these V and J calls. Here the sample has 250,000 or so distinct CDR3 sequences; approximately 8% occur a single time. 1.2% of the sample goes to the ten largest clones.

There are 12 amino acids in the CDR3, from cysteine to phenylalanine inclusive. Only the CDR3 region is kept as DNA, spanning 36 bases read in frame from base 1. Based on the germline V gene (reference sequence), the CDR1 and CDR2 sequences are DFQATT and SNEGSKA. Relative to germline, V is missing 3 bases and J is missing 7 bases, with 2 bases of the junction outside any gene match. This sequence uses TRBV20-1 and TRBJ1-4, with TRBD1 identical over 7 junction bases. This TCR derives from a man aged 18 to 29 with alopecia areata. Some clones in this sample may be carry-over from other donors' samples. Material: whole blood, obtained in connection with sensitization to the hapten diphenylcyclopropenone (DPC). The CDR3 has the sequence CSARRQGEKLFF. The base sequence is TGCAGTGCTAGGAGACAGGGTGAAAAACTGTTTTTT.